This T cell receptor (beta chain) derives from a study of blood T cell repertoires in COVID-19. With 1 base removed from V and 4 bases from J, the gap between germline ends came to 11 bases. Germline values: CDR1 MNHEY, CDR2 SVGAGI. The CDR3 extends over 14 amino acids. In the original processing: The authors estimated nucleated cell counts from reference gene primer amplification. The data were produced by immunoSEQ multiplex PCR, yet TCRdb's version contains in-frame clones alone and is incomplete. That table furnishes V, J and clone size, whereas the DNA furnished D and trimming. Here the sample spans about 240,000 clones, less than 90% being singletons.

The genes are TRBV6-5 and TRBJ2-7; tentatively, D is TRBD1 (5 bases). Sequenced input: peripheral blood. This sequence was found in a man aged 60 to 75 with acute or convalescent COVID-19. CDR3 in amino acids: CASSYYQGSYEQYF. The CDR3 DNA reads as TGTGCCAGCAGTTACTATCAGGGTAGTTACGAGCAGTACTTC.